A selection of T cell receptor beta chains follows, all from one sample in a study of circulating CD8 cells and anti-PD-1 response in melanoma. TCRdb re-called the reads with MiXCR, one entry per CDR3 protein. The sample lists 400 to 450 distinct CDR3 sequences; 6% to 9.5% were seen once. The starting material was CD8+ T cells from PBMCs, obtained at baseline or after one month of anti-PD-1 therapy (not recorded which). Source of these receptors: a human donor with melanoma. Both conserved end residues are part of each CDR3. Each record gives: V gene, J gene, D gene, clone size, CDR3 DNA, CDR3 protein. The D gene is left open where the match is weak. A clone size is listed for some rows: how often the clone was seen (once, few, many), or a class if it is expanded.

V: TRBV29-1; J: TRBJ1-1; D: .; size: .; DNA: TGCAGCGCCTCTGAGTTGAACACTGAAGCTTTCTTT; CDR3: CSASELNTEAFF
V: TRBV4-1; J: TRBJ2-7; D: TRBD2; size: medium-sized; DNA: TGCGCCAGCAGCCAAGATCTCGGGGCTAGCGGGATGGGCGAGCAGTACTTC; CDR3: CASSQDLGASGMGEQYF
V: TRBV28; J: TRBJ2-3; D: .; size: large; DNA: TGTGCCAGCAGCCTTGCCGGTACGCAGTATTTT; CDR3: CASSLAGTQYF
V: TRBV2; J: TRBJ2-2; D: .; size: large; DNA: TGTGCCAGCAGTATCTACACCGGGGAGCTGTTTTTT; CDR3: CASSIYTGELFF
V: TRBV12-3/TRBV12-4; J: TRBJ2-1; D: .; size: large; DNA: TGTGCCAGCAGCTCCTACAATGAGCAGTTCTTC; CDR3: CASSSYNEQFF
V: TRBV19; J: TRBJ2-7; D: .; size: .; DNA: TGTGCCAGTCAACTATCACGGGGGGCTGACTACGAGCAGTACTTC; CDR3: CASQLSRGADYEQYF
V: TRBV19; J: TRBJ2-1; D: .; size: large; DNA: TGTGCCAGTAGTATACGTACACAGAACAATGAGCAGTTCTTC; CDR3: CASSIRTQNNEQFF
V: TRBV25-1; J: TRBJ2-1; D: TRBD2; size: hyperexpanded; DNA: TGTGCCAGCAGTGAGGTAGCGGGGGGCCCCCGTTCGGATGAGCAGTTCTTC; CDR3: CASSEVAGGPRSDEQFF
V: TRBV12-5; J: TRBJ2-1; D: TRBD1; size: large; DNA: TGTGCTAGTGGCCCGGGACAGGGATTCCGCAATGAGCAGTTCTTC; CDR3: CASGPGQGFRNEQFF
V: TRBV19; J: TRBJ1-3; D: .; size: large; DNA: TGTGCCAGTACCCGTGGGGGGGACACCATATATTTT; CDR3: CASTRGGDTIYF
V: TRBV20-1; J: TRBJ2-5; D: TRBD2; size: large; DNA: TGCAGTGCTAGAGACCCTGGCGGGAGGACCCAGTACTTC; CDR3: CSARDPGGRTQYF
V: TRBV9; J: TRBJ2-5; D: .; size: medium-sized; DNA: TGTGCCAGCAGCCCTCCGAGTAGGGGGGTTGAAGAGACCCAGTACTTC; CDR3: CASSPPSRGVEETQYF
V: TRBV19; J: TRBJ2-1; D: .; size: large; DNA: TGTGCCAGTAGTATAGGGACCAACTACAATGAGCAGTTCTTC; CDR3: CASSIGTNYNEQFF
V: TRBV27; J: TRBJ1-2; D: .; size: large; DNA: TGTGCCAGCAGCTACACAGGGAGCGACTATGGCTACACCTTC; CDR3: CASSYTGSDYGYTF
V: TRBV10-3; J: TRBJ2-2; D: TRBD1; size: medium-sized; DNA: TGTGCCATCAGAACACTCCGGGACAGATCGAACACCGGGGAGCTGTTTTTT; CDR3: CAIRTLRDRSNTGELFF
V: TRBV7-2; J: TRBJ2-3; D: .; size: large; DNA: TGTGCCAGCAGCCTACTTCCGGGGGCGTCAGATACGCAGTATTTT; CDR3: CASSLLPGASDTQYF
V: TRBV29-1; J: TRBJ1-1; D: .; size: large; DNA: TGCAGCGCCCTTACAGGGACCAACACTGAAGCTTTCTTT; CDR3: CSALTGTNTEAFF
V: TRBV28; J: TRBJ2-7; D: .; size: large; DNA: TGTGCCAGCAGCCCTGACAGTACCTACGAGCAGTACTTC; CDR3: CASSPDSTYEQYF
V: TRBV4-3; J: TRBJ2-2; D: .; size: large; DNA: TGCGCCAGCAGCCAAGATATGGGGGGAACCGGGGAGCTGTTTTTT; CDR3: CASSQDMGGTGELFF
V: TRBV19; J: TRBJ2-2; D: .; size: medium-sized; DNA: TGTGCCAGTTCTTTCCCAACCGGGGAGCTGTTTTTT; CDR3: CASSFPTGELFF
V: TRBV29-1; J: TRBJ2-1; D: TRBD1; size: .; DNA: TGCAGCGTTGAAAATCAGGGGGTCTCCTACAATGAGCAGTTCTTC; CDR3: CSVENQGVSYNEQFF
V: TRBV19; J: TRBJ2-1; D: TRBD2; size: large; DNA: TGTGCCAGCGCGACTAGCGGGGGGGTGTTTAATGAGCAGTTCTTC; CDR3: CASATSGGVFNEQFF
V: TRBV6-6; J: TRBJ2-1; D: TRBD2; size: medium-sized; DNA: TGTGCCAGCAGTTACGTCGGGGGGGAGACAAAAAAGCAGTTCTTC; CDR3: CASSYVGGETKKQFF
V: TRBV28; J: TRBJ1-1; D: .; size: large; DNA: TGTGCCAGCAGTTTGGGCACCACTGAAGCTTTCTTT; CDR3: CASSLGTTEAFF
V: TRBV10-3; J: TRBJ2-7; D: .; size: large; DNA: TGTGCCATCAGTGAGGGGGACGAGCAGTACTTC; CDR3: CAISEGDEQYF
V: TRBV29-1; J: TRBJ2-3; D: .; size: large; DNA: TGCAGCGTTGGGACAGATGAACATACGCAGTATTTT; CDR3: CSVGTDEHTQYF
V: TRBV19; J: TRBJ2-2; D: .; size: large; DNA: TGTGCCAGCGGGCATAGCGTGGTCGGGGAGCTGTTTTTT; CDR3: CASGHSVVGELFF
V: TRBV28; J: TRBJ2-1; D: .; size: large; DNA: TGTGCCAGCAGTTTGGGTCGGGGAAACAATGAGCAGTTCTTC; CDR3: CASSLGRGNNEQFF
V: TRBV12-3/TRBV12-4; J: TRBJ1-4; D: .; size: .; DNA: TGTGCCAGCAGCTGGACTGCGAATAATGAAAAACTGTTTTTT; CDR3: CASSWTANNEKLFF
V: TRBV6-5; J: TRBJ2-7; D: .; size: large; DNA: TGTGCCAGCAGTTTGTCAGGTACCGACGAGCAGTACTTC; CDR3: CASSLSGTDEQYF
V: TRBV6-2/TRBV6-3; J: TRBJ2-7; D: TRBD2; size: medium-sized; DNA: TGTGCCAGCAGTTCAGATCTAGCGGAATCCTACGAGCAGTACTTC; CDR3: CASSSDLAESYEQYF
V: TRBV19; J: TRBJ2-3; D: .; size: few; DNA: TGTGCCAGTAGCTCAAGTGAGGGGGCAGATACGCAGTATTTT; CDR3: CASSSSEGADTQYF
V: TRBV29-1; J: TRBJ2-7; D: .; size: large; DNA: TGCAGCGTTGAACTCCCCTCGTTAGAGCAGTACTTC; CDR3: CSVELPSLEQYF
V: TRBV20-1; J: TRBJ2-7; D: .; size: large; DNA: TGCAGTGCTAGGGACATCCGGGACAACTCCTACGAGCAGTACTTC; CDR3: CSARDIRDNSYEQYF
V: TRBV19; J: TRBJ1-3; D: .; size: large; DNA: TGTGCCAGTAAGAAGGTCTCTGGAAACACCATATATTTT; CDR3: CASKKVSGNTIYF
V: TRBV2; J: TRBJ2-7; D: .; size: .; DNA: TGTGCCAGCACAGATGCCTACGAGCAGTACTTC; CDR3: CASTDAYEQYF
V: TRBV19; J: TRBJ2-5; D: TRBD1; size: large; DNA: TGTGCCAGTACCCCAACGACAGGGGTAGCGGAGACCCAGTACTTC; CDR3: CASTPTTGVAETQYF
V: TRBV10-3; J: TRBJ2-7; D: TRBD2; size: medium-sized; DNA: TGTGCCATCAGCTGGACTAGCGGGGGGCCCTCATACGAGCAGTACTTC; CDR3: CAISWTSGGPSYEQYF
V: TRBV7-2; J: TRBJ2-5; D: .; size: large; DNA: TGTGCCAGCACCCCAGAGGCGGCGAGGGAGACCCAGTACTTC; CDR3: CASTPEAARETQYF
V: TRBV24-1; J: TRBJ2-1; D: .; size: large; DNA: TGTGCCACCAGTGATACAAGCTCCTACAATGAGCAGTTCTTC; CDR3: CATSDTSSYNEQFF
V: TRBV4-1; J: TRBJ2-7; D: TRBD1; size: large; DNA: TGCGCCAGCAGCCATGATCACAGGGGGTCCTACGAGCAGTACTTC; CDR3: CASSHDHRGSYEQYF
V: TRBV12-5; J: TRBJ2-2; D: TRBD2; size: large; DNA: TGTGCTAGTGGTACCGGACTAGCGGGCGGGGAGCTGTTTTTT; CDR3: CASGTGLAGGELFF
V: TRBV28; J: TRBJ2-1; D: .; size: medium-sized; DNA: TGTGCCAGCAGTCAGGGCAGGGGATGGCACAATGAGCAGTTCTTC; CDR3: CASSQGRGWHNEQFF
V: TRBV20-1; J: TRBJ2-1; D: .; size: medium-sized; DNA: TGCAGTGCCACCGTCGACGGGAGCTCCTACAATGAGCAGTTCTTC; CDR3: CSATVDGSSYNEQFF
V: TRBV7-8; J: TRBJ2-1; D: .; size: large; DNA: TGTGCCAGCAGCTTAGAGTCTCTTTACCTATACAATGAGCAGTTCTTC; CDR3: CASSLESLYLYNEQFF
V: TRBV19; J: TRBJ2-7; D: .; size: large; DNA: TGTGCCAGTACCCCGAGCGGTTCAGTCTCCTACGAGCAGTACTTC; CDR3: CASTPSGSVSYEQYF
V: TRBV7-2; J: TRBJ2-3; D: .; size: large; DNA: TGTGCCAGCAGCTTAGGCGCCCTGCGGCGCACAGATACGCAGTATTTT; CDR3: CASSLGALRRTDTQYF
V: TRBV29-1; J: TRBJ2-4; D: .; size: few; DNA: TGCAGCGGAGGGGGTGGAAACATTCAGTACTTC; CDR3: CSGGGGNIQYF